One sample yielded the 5 T cell receptor beta chains listed below, sequenced in a study of blood T cell repertoires in COVID-19 (dated by TCRdb to 2020 to 2021). The library was obtained by the immunoSEQ multiplex PCR assay. TCRdb obtained this table from immuneACCESS and retained in-frame rearrangements with V and J assigned. These tables miss some clones; where compared with another copy, unresolved V genes account for less than half of the shortfall, and the remainder is unexplained. The sample table lists some 180,000 clones, under 95% of them with a count of one. The top ten clonotypes cover about 4.9% of the sample. Sample: peripheral blood. The receptors were gathered from a man younger than 35 with COVID-19, enrolled during active disease.

J is TRBJ2-1 and V is TRBV19, with D tentatively TRBD1 (5 bases). CDR1 is LNHDA and CDR2 is SQIVND in the germline V gene (reference sequence). The CDR3 spans 18 residues. V was trimmed by 0 bases and J by 0 bases, leaving 15 bases between them. CDR3 sequence reads: CASSIDHWGRSSYNEQFF. The CDR3 DNA is TGTGCCAGTAGTATAGATCATTGGGGCAGGAGCTCCTACAATGAGCAGTTCTTC. The whole variable domain, remainder taken from reference TRBV19 and TRBJ2-1, is DGGITQSPKYLFRKEGQNVTLSCEQNLNHDAMYWYRQDPGQGLRLIYYSQIVNDFQKGDIAEGYSVSREKKESFPLTVTSAQKNPTAFYLCASSIDHWGRSSYNEQFFGPGTRLTVL.

This clone was seen just once. The genes are TRBV7-2 and TRBJ1-2; a possible D gene is TRBD1 (5 bases). V was clipped by 1 base and J by 8 bases, with 11 bases between them. The CDR3 totals 13 residues. Germline CDR1 SGHTA, CDR2 FQGNSA. The CDR3 region has the DNA TGTGCCAGCAGCTTAGAGTGGCAGGGAGGCTACACCTTC. Its protein is CASSLEWQGGYTF.

The CDR3 bases are TGTGCCAGTAGACAGGGGATTGCCGGGGCCAACGTCCTGACTTTC. It encodes CASRQGIAGANVLTF. This chain joins TRBV19 and TRBJ2-6; 7 nucleotides match TRBD1. V lost 6 bases and J lost 4; bases outside the gene matches: 6. The germline V gene encodes CDR1 LNHDA and CDR2 SQIVND (reference sequence). CDR3 length equals 15 residues.

The chain couples TRBV12-3 or TRBV12-4 to TRBJ1-1, with D hard to call. Trimming removed 3 bases at V and 5 bases at J, with 4 bases between. There are 11 residues in the CDR3. The CDR3 here is CASSFTTEAFF. The CDR3 region has the DNA TGTGCCAGCAGTTTTACTACTGAAGCTTTCTTT.

The chain is built from TRBV27 and TRBJ2-2; 9 bases are a match to TRBD1. Germline V CDR1 and CDR2: MNHEY, SMNVEV (reference sequence). The CDR3 has 15 residues. The V and J ends lost 6 bases and 4 bases, in that order; junction bases with no gene match: 6. The CDR3 loop reads CASSHRGRITGELFF. The CDR3 bases are TGTGCCAGCAGCCACAGGGGGCGGATCACCGGGGAGCTGTTTTTT.